The rows below give T cell receptor beta chains drawn from one sample of a study of T cell repertoires in MIS-A myocarditis. Clones were sequenced by immunoSEQ multiplex PCR, and TCRdb holds only the in-frame ones, with some missing. The sample has about 11,000 clones, 65% to 90% seen once. Input material: right ventricle heart tissue obtained at autopsy. The receptor source for this set is a man aged 18 to 35 with fulminant myocarditis from multisystem inflammatory syndrome in adults (MIS-A) after COVID-19. CDR3s include the opening cysteine and the closing phenylalanine or tryptophan. Fields, in order: D gene, clone size, V gene, J gene, CDR3 protein, CDR3 DNA. D genes are given only for firm matches. A clone size is listed for some rows: how often the clone was seen (once, few, many), or a class if it is expanded.

>TRBD1|-|TRBV27|TRBJ2-7
CASSVSTGTGAYEQYF
TGTGCCAGCAGTGTATCAACCGGGACAGGGGCCTACGAGCAGTACTTC
>-|-|TRBV19|TRBJ2-7
CASSVQGYEQYF
TGTGCCAGTAGTGTACAGGGCTACGAGCAGTACTTC
>-|-|TRBV7-9|TRBJ1-5
CASSSTLVPNQPQHF
TGTGCCAGCAGCTCCACCCTGGTTCCTAATCAGCCCCAGCATTTT
>-|-|TRBV7-8|TRBJ2-5
CASSLVPLRETQYF
TGTGCCAGCAGCTTAGTCCCGCTCCGAGAGACCCAGTACTTC
>TRBD2|-|TRBV29-1|TRBJ2-3
CSVGQPKLAGGTDTQYF
TGCAGCGTCGGACAGCCGAAGCTAGCGGGAGGAACAGATACGCAGTATTTT
>-|-|TRBV19|TRBJ1-3
CASSTALSGNTIYF
TGTGCCAGTAGTACGGCGCTCTCTGGAAACACCATATATTTT
>-|-|TRBV6-5|TRBJ1-2
CASSYADGRIYGYTF
TGTGCCAGCAGTTACGCGGACGGACGGATATATGGCTACACCTTC
>TRBD2|-|TRBV3-1/TRBV3-2|TRBJ2-1
CASSRIAGGHNEQFF
TGTGCCAGCAGCCGAATAGCGGGAGGTCACAATGAGCAGTTCTTC
>-|few|TRBV18|TRBJ2-7
CASSPLAEGGNEQYF
TGTGCCAGCTCACCACTAGCGGAGGGGGGTAACGAGCAGTACTTC
>TRBD1|-|TRBV28|TRBJ1-5
CASGGDRPYSNQPQHF
TGTGCCAGCGGCGGGGACAGACCCTATAGCAATCAGCCCCAGCATTTT
>-|-|TRBV28|TRBJ2-6
CASSDSGANVLTF
TGTGCCAGCAGCGACTCTGGGGCCAACGTCCTGACTTTC
>-|-|TRBV29-1|TRBJ1-1
CSAMGGQNTEAFF
TGCAGCGCCATGGGGGGCCAGAACACTGAAGCTTTCTTT
>TRBD2|-|TRBV2|TRBJ2-2
CASTARGDGGTGELFF
TGTGCCAGCACCGCCCGGGGGGACGGGGGAACCGGGGAGCTGTTTTTT
>TRBD1|-|TRBV29-1|TRBJ2-1
CSVESRTGANEQFF
TGCAGCGTTGAATCCAGGACAGGGGCCAATGAGCAGTTCTTC
>-|-|TRBV28|TRBJ1-1
CASSPGATEAFF
TGTGCCAGCAGTCCAGGAGCAACTGAAGCTTTCTTT
>-|-|TRBV28|TRBJ1-1
CASSFATEAFF
TGTGCCAGCAGTTTCGCCACTGAAGCTTTCTTT
>-|-|TRBV11-2|TRBJ1-2
CASSHGAVTNYGYTF
TGTGCCAGCAGCCATGGGGCAGTTACAAACTATGGCTACACCTTC
>-|-|TRBV7-9|TRBJ1-4
CASSFDRTEKLFF
TGTGCCAGCAGCTTCGACAGAACTGAAAAACTGTTTTTT
>-|-|TRBV6-6|TRBJ1-2
CASSPRGAYGYTF
TGTGCCAGCAGCCCACGAGGGGCGTATGGCTACACCTTC
>-|-|TRBV21-1|TRBJ2-3
CASNPRPRGVGTDTQYF
TGTGCCAGCAATCCCCGACCGAGGGGGGTTGGCACAGATACGCAGTATTTT
>-|-|TRBV6-2/TRBV6-3|TRBJ1-1
CASSWGLGGNTEAFF
TGTGCCAGCAGTTGGGGTTTGGGCGGGAACACTGAAGCTTTCTTT
>-|-|TRBV28|TRBJ1-2
CASTDPWGGLDGYTF
TGTGCCAGCACCGACCCCTGGGGGGGGCTGGATGGCTACACCTTC
>-|few|TRBV30|TRBJ2-6
CASRTAGANVLTF
TGTGCCTCTCGGACAGCTGGGGCCAACGTCCTGACTTTC
>-|few|TRBV19|TRBJ2-7
CASDGGYEQYF
TGTGCCAGTGACGGGGGCTACGAGCAGTACTTC
>-|-|TRBV9|TRBJ1-3
CASSDTGSSGNTIYF
TGTGCCAGCAGCGATACAGGGAGCTCTGGAAACACCATATATTTT
>-|-|TRBV5-6|TRBJ1-1
CASSLGLLNTEAFF
TGTGCCAGCAGCTTGGGCCTGTTGAACACTGAAGCTTTCTTT
>-|-|TRBV9|TRBJ1-1
CASSNGVGTEAFF
TGTGCCTCATCAAACGGTGTTGGCACTGAAGCTTTCTTT
>TRBD1|-|TRBV9|TRBJ1-2
CASSPQAPGTGNSGYTF
TGTGCCAGCAGCCCCCAGGCCCCCGGGACAGGGAATTCGGGCTACACCTTC
>-|-|TRBV7-8|TRBJ1-1
CASSLAMGATEAFF
TGTGCCAGCAGCTTAGCGATGGGAGCCACTGAAGCTTTCTTT
>-|-|TRBV7-9|TRBJ1-3
CASTQDGFRGNTIYF
TGTGCCAGCACCCAGGACGGGTTTCGAGGAAACACCATATATTTT
>TRBD2|once|TRBV19|TRBJ2-1
CASSMSASGLIRQFF
TGTGCCAGTAGTATGTCCGCTAGCGGGTTGATTAGGCAGTTCTTC
>-|-|TRBV3-1/TRBV3-2|TRBJ2-2
CASSQGGGGLANTGELFF
TGTGCCAGCAGCCAAGGAGGGGGGGGGCTCGCGAACACCGGGGAGCTGTTTTTT